The clone carrying this T cell receptor beta chain turned up a few times. Its antigen remains unidentified. The germline V gene has CDR1 SGHAT and CDR2 FQNNGV. The CDR3 covers 17 residues. V lost 2 bases, J lost 8 bases, and 10 bases stayed unmatched. Cells that had been cultured for 10 days were the source of isolated CD4+ T cells. Either the mRNA-1273 or the BNT162b2 vaccine was given to participants as two doses. The sample is drawn from a study of vaccination effects on CD4 cells after COVID-19. Study-wide context: After the second dose, samples were taken at median day 72. About 2 million PBMC per well received approximately 10 IU/ml IL-2 and approximately 10 ug/ml peptides in culture. The study's findings and limits: Marked clonal contraction of both clone types appeared late after vaccination. Researchers reported few convalescent patients and no early post-infection timepoints in the study.

This table comes from immunoSEQ multiplex PCR, and its TCRdb copy is limited to in-frame clones, with some not included. The sample consists of tens of thousands of clones, roughly 80% of them appearing once. The material sequenced was CD4+ T cells from PBMCs cultured without peptide, taken after COVID-19 vaccination. The chain combines TRBV11-2 with TRBJ1-6; 9 nucleotides align to TRBD1. The receptor was derived from a human donor who received a COVID-19 vaccine. In nucleotides, the CDR3 is TGTGCCAGCAGCTTACCCCGCCTACAGGGGGCGGATTCACCCCTCCACTTT. Encoded protein: CASSLPRLQGADSPLHF. Supplemented by reference TRBV11-2 and TRBJ1-6, the full variable domain reads EAGVAQSPRYKIIEKRQSVAFWCNPISGHATLYWYQQILGQGPKLLIQFQNNGVVDDSQLPKDRFSAERLKGVDSTLKIQPAKLEDSAVYLCASSLPRLQGADSPLHFGNGTRLTVT.